This T cell receptor (beta chain) was obtained from a study of regulatory T cells in long-lasting Graves disease. Combining iRepertoire HTBI primers with Arm-PCR of CDR3 regions, the authors built TCR beta libraries. TCRdb fed the multiplex PCR reads into MiXCR, producing one record per CDR3 protein. In the table there are roughly 360,000 distinct CDR3 sequences, approximately 10% of which are singletons. The CDR3 has 14 amino acids. The V gene end was trimmed by 4 bases and the J gene end by 4 bases; junction bases not matched to a gene: 4. The V gene's germline CDR1 is MDHEN and CDR2 SYDVKM. Time point of the sample: newly diagnosed GD, antithyroid drugs for less than 3 months. From PBMCs, RNA was extracted and then used to make the TCR library. These data were also filed under a second study, of T cells in Graves' hyperthyroidism and ophthalmopathy. This second study says: The TCR CDR3 first-round RT-PCR relied on the HTBI primer set.

The sequence came from a woman between 18 and 29 years old with Graves disease. V gene TRBV28 combines with J gene TRBJ2-7; 10 bases line up with TRBD1. The sample here was peripheral blood mononuclear cells (PBMCs), taken at new diagnosis, from a patient treated with antithyroid drugs. This CDR3 is CASSSGTGVYEQYF. CDR3 DNA sequence: TGTGCCAGCAGTTCCGGGACAGGGGTTTACGAGCAGTACTTC.